This T cell receptor beta chain appears in the sequencing data of a study of beta chain features in type 1 diabetes. This CDR3 has 13 residues. V dropped 3 bases and J dropped 6 bases, with 11 bases sitting between them. Germline lookup yields CDR1 MNHNS and CDR2 SASEGT. Sorted CD4+ subsets: naive, central memory, regulatory, stem cell-like memory (CD45RO/CCR7/CD25/CD127/CD95/CD27 panel). This clone has only a few counts. The study reverse transcribed the entire isolated RNA, so it sequenced expressed TCRB transcripts. Libraries were prepared by immunoSEQ multiplex PCR; TCRdb keeps only in-frame clonotypes and omits some of them. The sample yields more than 300,000 clones, around an eighth seen once.

The V and J genes are TRBV6-1 and TRBJ1-1, with D hard to call. The sequence derives from a man younger than 35 in good health. The sequenced material came from naive CD4+ T cells from blood. CDR3 in DNA: TGTGCCAGCAGTGAGGTTCGGACTTCTGAAGCTTTCTTT. It yields the protein CASSEVRTSEAFF.